The 16 T cell receptor beta chains below come from one sample, sequenced in a study of molecular identifiers for immune sequencing clone quantification. One entry per CDR3 protein results from TCRdb running MiXCR on the PCR reads. The sample holds around 480,000 distinct CDR3 sequences, roughly 25% seen once. The sequencing sample was made of naive CD8+ T cells from blood, with Jurkat cell RNA spiked in. Documented subset: FACS-sorted CD8+CD4-CCR7+CD45RA+ naive T cells. The receptors were gathered from a human donor in good health. Some libraries in this study had Jurkat cell RNA spiked in.

The count of this clonotype is one. A clone one base away is much larger, so this may be a read error. The rearrangement joins TRBV7-9 to TRBJ1-1; D not resolved. CDR1 is SEHNR and CDR2 is FQNEAQ in the germline V gene (reference sequence). The V end lost 2 bases, the J end lost 10 bases, and 20 bases lay between the germline ends. The CDR3 loop spans 15 amino acids. CDR3 DNA sequence: TGTGCCAGCAGCTTACTGGTCAGCTTCGCGGCTACAGCTTTCTTT. It codes for CASSLLVSFAATAFF.

This sequence joins TRBV10-3 and TRBJ1-6; possible D gene TRBD1, 6 bases. Trimming cost V 6 bases and J 5 bases, with 11 bases left between them. The germline gives CDR1 ENHRY, CDR2 SYGVKD. The length of the CDR3 is 14 residues. CDR3 DNA: TGTGCCATCAGAGGCGGGACAAATAATTCACCCCTCCACTTT. Translation: CAIRGGTNNSPLHF.

In its sample, this clonotype was seen many times. This chain joins TRBV6-5 and TRBJ1-1; D is unclear. The CDR3 consists of 13 residues. Deletions cut 6 bases from V and 7 bases from J, with 15 bases between. Per the germline V gene, CDR1 is MNHEY and CDR2 is SVGAGI. The CDR3 DNA reads TGTGCCAGCAGCCCCCGGGCCGATCTTGAAGCTTTCTTT. Translated: CASSPRADLEAFF.

This clonotype was detected a few times. The V gene is TRBV5-6, the J gene TRBJ2-3; 11 positions agree with TRBD1. Germline CDR1 and CDR2: SGHDT and YYEEEE. This CDR3 contains 14 residues. V gave up 8 bases and J gave up 5 bases; unmatched junction bases: 7. CDR3 protein: CASKRDRGGDTQYF. The CDR3 nucleotides are TGTGCCAGTAAGAGGGACAGGGGGGGAGATACGCAGTATTTT.

In this sample, this clonotype turned up a few times. The chain recombines TRBV5-4 with TRBJ1-2; maybe TRBD1 (6 bases). The germline V and J ends were trimmed by 4 bases and 4 bases, with 17 bases remaining between them. Germline V gives CDR1 SGHNT, CDR2 YYREEE (reference sequence). The CDR3 is 15 amino acids. CDR3 DNA: TGTGCCAGCAGCACGACAGGAGGAGACCTCTATGGCTACACCTTC. The encoded protein is CASSTTGGDLYGYTF.

The sample holds many counts of this clonotype. The chain carries TRBV3-1 and TRBJ2-7, with D hard to call. The germline CDR1 and CDR2 sequences are LGHDT and YNNKEL (reference sequence). The CDR3 spans 13 residues. V dropped 0 bases and J dropped 3 bases, with 6 bases sitting between them. The CDR3 loop reads CASSQDTVYEQYF. The CDR3, as DNA: TGTGCCAGCAGCCAAGATACCGTCTACGAGCAGTACTTC.

There are many counts of this clonotype. The gene calls are TRBV7-9 and TRBJ2-1; 7 nucleotides match TRBD2. The V gene's germline CDR1 is SEHNR and CDR2 FQNEAQ (reference sequence). The V gene end was trimmed by 1 base and the J gene end by 9 bases; junction bases not matched to a gene: 3. The CDR3 loop spans 13 amino acids. For the CDR3, the DNA is TGTGCCAGCAGCTTAGGACTAGCCGGTGAGCAGTTCTTC. Its protein is CASSLGLAGEQFF.

There are many counts of this clonotype. The chain couples TRBV3-1 to TRBJ2-5, with no clear D. V was cut by 3 bases and J by 5 bases, with 7 bases left in between. Germline V gene data show CDR1 as LGHDT and CDR2 as YNNKEL (reference sequence). The CDR3 has 12 amino acids. CDR3 sequence: CASSQETETQYF. In DNA, the CDR3 is TGTGCCAGCAGCCAGGAGACGGAGACCCAGTACTTC.

This clonotype was counted only a few times. This sequence joins TRBV5-8 and TRBJ1-1, with unresolved D. Germline-derived CDR1 and CDR2 are SGHTS and YDEGEE. V lost 1 base and J 4 bases, leaving 14 bases between the germline ends. The length of the CDR3 is 15 residues. DNA of the CDR3: TGTGCCAGCAGCTTGATCGGAGGGCTGGCCACTGAAGCTTTCTTT. Protein product: CASSLIGGLATEAFF.

This clonotype was observed at least ten times. This chain links TRBV9 with TRBJ2-3; the D is unclear. This CDR3 has 11 residues. Looked up from germline, CDR1 is SGDLS and CDR2 is YYNGEE. V lost 3 bases to trimming and J lost 11 bases, with 10 bases between them. CDR3 nucleotide sequence: TGTGCCAGCAGCGAAGGCATTCAGCAGTATTTT. Encoded protein: CASSEGIQQYF.

In its sample, this clonotype was seen many times. The rearrangement uses TRBV19 and TRBJ2-3, with D possibly being TRBD1 (5 bases). The CDR3 has 16 amino acids. CDR1 and CDR2 from the germline V gene are LNHDA and SQIVND (reference sequence). The V end was cut by 6 bases, the J end by 2 bases, with 18 bases between. CDR3 in DNA: TGTGCCAGTAGCCCGAATCCCGGACATTTCACAGATACGCAGTATTTT. Its translation is CASSPNPGHFTDTQYF.

The table lists this clonotype with a count of one. Only one base separates this from a far larger clonotype, so it likely reflects a read error. The CDR3 DNA follows: TGCGCCAGCGGCCTGACTAGCGCGTACGAGCAGTACTTC. Encoded protein: CASGLTSAYEQYF. The chain carries TRBV5-1 and TRBJ2-7, with 8 bases that match TRBD2. V dropped 7 bases and J dropped 4; count of bases not matched to a gene: 7. This CDR3 comprises 13 residues. Germline values: CDR1 SGHRS, CDR2 YFSETQ.

This clonotype showed up just a few times. The V and J genes are TRBV12-3 or TRBV12-4 and TRBJ2-5; 8 bases are shared with TRBD1. Trimming took 4 bases from V and 4 from J; bases not matched to a gene: 5. CDR3 length equals 14 residues. As DNA, the CDR3 is TGTGCCAGCAGTTCGACAGGGGAGCGAGAGACCCAGTACTTC. It codes for CASSSTGERETQYF.

With regard to this clonotype: Given a much more abundant clone one base away, this may be a read error. The J gene is TRBJ2-6, the V gene TRBV4-3; no clear D gene. CDR1 is LGHNA, CDR2 YSLEER, per germline. With 4 bases removed from V and 0 bases from J, the gap between germline ends came to 19 bases. The CDR3 sequence is 19 residues long. CDR3 protein: CASSRETSGTVSGANVLTF. The CDR3 DNA follows: TGCGCCAGCAGCCGAGAGACTTCCGGAACTGTCTCTGGGGCCAACGTCCTGACTTTC.

This clonotype has just a few counts. The chain is built from TRBV6-5 and TRBJ2-1, with no clear D. Trimming removed 7 bases from V and 0 bases from J, with 13 bases in between. The CDR3 loop spans 15 amino acids. Germline V gene sequence: CDR1 MNHEY, CDR2 SVGAGI. The CDR3 DNA reads TGTGCCAGCACCCACTCCCAGGCCTCCTACAATGAGCAGTTCTTC. It yields the protein CASTHSQASYNEQFF.

The rearrangement joins TRBV12-3 or TRBV12-4 to TRBJ1-1; the D is unclear. Trimming removed 3 bases from V and 4 bases from J, with 15 bases in between. This CDR3 is built from 15 residues. The CDR3 nucleotides are TGTGCCAGCAGTTTTTCCCAGACCATGAGCACTGAAGCTTTCTTT. Encoded protein: CASSFSQTMSTEAFF.